Sequencing of this T cell receptor beta chain was carried out in a study of cytomegalovirus exposure and HLA in healthy donors. Background on the study: Among about 400 genotyped donors, around 81% fell in the Caucasian-associated ancestry cluster. Study outcomes and limitations: Presence/absence analyses assumed roughly uniform sequencing depth across donors, which may not hold. The study designated fewer than 200 TCR beta chains cytomegalovirus-associated.

PCR was performed using 60 Vbeta and 13 Jbeta primers. Only in-frame clones appear in the TCRdb table, and some are missing; sequencing was by immunoSEQ multiplex PCR. The sample carries some 100,000 clones, approximately 80% recorded once. For this clone: What it binds is unknown.

Whereas donors were nominally healthy upon sampling, unrecorded immune exposures were probable. Germline CDR1 and CDR2: MNHEY and SVGAGI. This CDR3 contains 13 residues. V was cut by 2 bases and J by 1 base, with 5 bases left in between. The specimen was PBMCs. J is TRBJ1-2 and V is TRBV6-5, with unresolved D. The origin of this receptor is a male donor in good health and CMV-seropositive. The DNA for the CDR3 is TGTGCCAGCAGTTACGTCGGTAACTATGGCTACACCTTC. Protein: CASSYVGNYGYTF.